These T cell receptor beta chains were read from a single sample in a study of T cell clones after liver transplantation. Some clones are missing from TCRdb's copy, which holds only in-frame ones; the method was immunoSEQ multiplex PCR. The sample holds fewer than 110,000 clones; around 80% are singletons and the top ten take about 2.8%. The source was CD4+ T cells from blood, collected about 50 months after liver transplant. The receptors were sampled from a human patient who received a liver transplant. Some T cells may originate from the graft donor. The conserved cysteine and the conserved F or W are not part of the CDR3 here.

TRBJ2-5 | TRBV5-1 | ASSDPHRGRGETQY
TRBJ2-5 | TRBV27 | ASGRQGGQETQY
TRBJ2-5 | TRBV2 | ASSGLAGVQETQY
TRBJ1-2 | TRBV7-2 | ASSPGTGSALYGYT
TRBJ2-3 | TRBV5-4 | ASSLGVRGPGTDTQY
TRBJ2-1 | TRBV28 | ASSGNYNEQF
TRBJ2-3 | TRBV5-4 | ASSLRAGEGDTQY
TRBJ2-7 | TRBV2 | AGRQGVSYEQY
TRBJ2-1 | TRBV10-2 | ATRRASSSYNEQF
TRBJ2-2 | TRBV7-2 | ASSLVRVATGELF
TRBJ1-1 | TRBV7-6 | ASSLRGENTEAF
TRBJ2-1 | TRBV4-3 | ASSPLGSGGANEQF
TRBJ2-3 | TRBV21-1 | ASPFSGSDTQY
TRBJ2-7 | TRBV27 | ASSLVEGKYEQY
TRBJ2-3 | TRBV2 | ASRATSGSADTQY
TRBJ1-5 | TRBV6-5 | ASSYSGVGQPQH
TRBJ1-2 | TRBV28 | ASSFTKKGNYGYT
TRBJ2-6 | TRBV28 | ASSSGSGANVLT
TRBJ2-7 | TRBV5-1 | ASSPSRGSGEQY
TRBJ2-7 | TRBV18 | ASSLTQVSSYEQY
TRBJ1-2 | TRBV6-5 | ASSGGSVYGYT
TRBJ1-1 | TRBV4-2 | ASSQVLPGGAKTEAF
TRBJ2-3 | TRBV14 | ASSQTPRIDTQY
TRBJ2-3 | TRBV7-9 | ASSFWGADTQY
TRBJ2-1 | TRBV5-4 | ASSSQGYNEQF
TRBJ1-1 | TRBV28 | ASITPGWGTEAF
TRBJ2-5 | TRBV5-1 | ASSLTLVGTQY
TRBJ2-1 | TRBV9 | ASGWDSYNEQF
TRBJ1-1 | TRBV25-1 | ASMEWGARNTEAF
TRBJ1-1 | TRBV28 | ASTSFLGGRSEAF
TRBJ1-6 | TRBV18 | ASSPNSVNSPLH
TRBJ2-7 | TRBV28 | ASSLVQQGAEQY
TRBJ1-1 | TRBV2 | ASVLQDRTEAF
TRBJ2-3 | TRBV9 | ASSGAGAHTDTQY
TRBJ2-5 | TRBV5-1 | ASSADLGGETQY
TRBJ2-1 | TRBV9 | ASSSAWREHEQF
TRBJ2-1 | TRBV5-1 | ASSLVSFAGGYYNEQF
TRBJ1-1 | TRBV27 | ASSGTYTEAF
TRBJ1-5 | TRBV2 | ASTEGGPGGPQH
TRBJ2-7 | TRBV6-1 | ASSGGAKYEQY
TRBJ2-7 | TRBV4-1 | ASSLGLAGVYEQY
TRBJ2-1 | TRBV7-3 | ASSPDRFDSYNEQF
TRBJ2-2 | TRBV27 | ASSLSWGTPGELF
TRBJ2-3 | TRBV27 | ASSSLRGAGPDTQY
TRBJ1-6 | TRBV28 | ASRPWGMNSPLH
TRBJ1-6 | TRBV2 | ASSVRQAARDSPLH
TRBJ2-2 | TRBV6-5 | ASSYEGQGASGELF
TRBJ2-7 | TRBV7-6 | ASSPAERTGYPYEQY